This T cell receptor beta chain is drawn from a study of identifying expanded T cells in peripheral blood. Profiling relied on immunoSEQ multiplex PCR, and the TCRdb table lists in-frame clones only, not all of them. The sample records roughly 130,000 clones, 86% being singletons. This clone was counted ten times or more. Antigen specificity is unknown. Trimming stripped 9 bases from V and 4 bases from J, with 19 bases between. This CDR3 is built from 14 residues. Germline V gene lookup returns CDR1 SGHDT and CDR2 YYEEEE. Healthy donors had no documented immune events, such as infections, while sampled. General observations from the study: Around 1.2 clones differed between technical replicates, versus around 15 and 19 over time. Variance in clone template counts between roughly 2-week samples significantly increased with total template count across all healthy donors.

The rearrangement links TRBV5-6 to TRBJ1-2; perhaps TRBD1 as D (6 bases). The specimen sequenced was blood. The sequence came from a person aged 18 to 69 in good health. CDR3 protein: CATEKQGGGYGYTF. In DNA, the CDR3 is TGTGCCACGGAAAAACAGGGCGGGGGCTATGGCTACACCTTC.